This TCR beta chain was identified in a study of T cells after yellow fever vaccination. TCRdb fed the 5' RACE reads into MiXCR, producing one record per CDR3 protein. The sample holds roughly 110,000 distinct CDR3 sequences, more than 7.5% seen once. V was cut by 1 base and J by 0 bases, with 7 bases left in between. The CDR3 is 14 amino acids. From germline, CDR1 is LGHNA and CDR2 YSLEER. This clonotype has ten or more counts. The sequenced sample was CD8+ T cells sorted from PBMCs, obtained 45 days after the yellow fever booster vaccination. This clonotype originated in a man aged 25-40 years who received the YFV17D yellow fever vaccine. The chain joins TRBV4-3 to TRBJ2-7; D gene unclear. CDR3 coding DNA: TGCGCCAGCAGCCAAGCACTGGTCTCCTACGAGCAGTACTTC. This translates into CASSQALVSYEQYF.